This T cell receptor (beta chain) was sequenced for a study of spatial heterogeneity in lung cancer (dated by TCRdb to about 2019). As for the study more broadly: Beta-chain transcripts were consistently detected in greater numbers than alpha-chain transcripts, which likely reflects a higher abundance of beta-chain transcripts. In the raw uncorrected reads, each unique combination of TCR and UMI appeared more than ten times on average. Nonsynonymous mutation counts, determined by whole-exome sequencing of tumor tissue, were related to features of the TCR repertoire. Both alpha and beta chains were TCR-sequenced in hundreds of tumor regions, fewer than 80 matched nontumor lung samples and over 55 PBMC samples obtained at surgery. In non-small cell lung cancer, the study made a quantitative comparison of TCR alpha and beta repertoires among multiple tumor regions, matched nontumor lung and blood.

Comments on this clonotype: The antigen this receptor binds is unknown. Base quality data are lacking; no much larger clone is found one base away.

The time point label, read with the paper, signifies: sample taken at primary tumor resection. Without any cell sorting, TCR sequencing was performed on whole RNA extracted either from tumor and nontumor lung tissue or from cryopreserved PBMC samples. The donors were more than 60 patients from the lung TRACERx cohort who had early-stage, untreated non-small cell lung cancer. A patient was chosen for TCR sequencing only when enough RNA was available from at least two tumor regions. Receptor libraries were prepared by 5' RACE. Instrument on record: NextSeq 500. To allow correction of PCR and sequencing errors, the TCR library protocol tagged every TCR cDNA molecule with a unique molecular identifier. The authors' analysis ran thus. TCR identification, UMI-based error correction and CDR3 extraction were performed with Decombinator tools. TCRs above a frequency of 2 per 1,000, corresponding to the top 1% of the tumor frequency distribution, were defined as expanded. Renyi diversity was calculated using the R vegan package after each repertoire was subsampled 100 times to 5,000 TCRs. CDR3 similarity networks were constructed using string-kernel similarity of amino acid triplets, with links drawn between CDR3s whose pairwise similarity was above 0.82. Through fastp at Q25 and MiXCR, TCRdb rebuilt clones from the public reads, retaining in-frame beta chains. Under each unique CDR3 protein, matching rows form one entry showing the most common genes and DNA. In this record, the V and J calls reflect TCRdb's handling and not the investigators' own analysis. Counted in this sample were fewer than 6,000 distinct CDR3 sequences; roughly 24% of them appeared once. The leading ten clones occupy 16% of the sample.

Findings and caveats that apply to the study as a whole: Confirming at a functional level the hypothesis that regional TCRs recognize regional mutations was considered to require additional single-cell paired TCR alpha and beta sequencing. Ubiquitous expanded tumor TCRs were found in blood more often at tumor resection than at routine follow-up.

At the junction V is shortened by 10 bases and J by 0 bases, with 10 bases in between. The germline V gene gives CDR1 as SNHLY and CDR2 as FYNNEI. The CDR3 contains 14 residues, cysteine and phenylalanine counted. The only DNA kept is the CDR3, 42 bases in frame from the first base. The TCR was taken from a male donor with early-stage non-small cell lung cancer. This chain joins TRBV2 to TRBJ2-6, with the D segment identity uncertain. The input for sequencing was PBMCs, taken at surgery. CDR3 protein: CATDTLSGANVLTF. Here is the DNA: TGTGCCACCGATACCCTCTCTGGGGCCAACGTCCTGACTTTC. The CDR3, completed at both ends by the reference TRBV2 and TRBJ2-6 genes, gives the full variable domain EPEVTQTPSHQVTQMGQEVILRCVPISNHLYFYWYRQILGQKVEFLVSFYNNEISEKSEIFDDQFSVERPDGSNFTLKIRSTKLEDSAMYFCATDTLSGANVLTFGAGSRLTVL.